The source of this T cell receptor (beta chain) is a study of blood T cell repertoires in COVID-19. Generated by immunoSEQ multiplex PCR, the TCRdb table keeps only in-frame clones and is missing some. Of under 400,000 clones detected, more than 70% appear once; the ten largest clones hold more than 9%. From germline, CDR1 is SGHDN and CDR2 FVKESK. Germline trimming cut 1 base from V and 7 bases from J; bases unmatched to any gene: 7. CDR3 length: 16 amino acids. This clonotype was sampled from a woman aged 25 to 45 with COVID-19, enrolled during active disease. Sequences were obtained from peripheral blood. This chain joins TRBV14 and TRBJ2-1; 10 bases agree with TRBD2. The CDR3 protein is CASSQGQLAGLNEQFF. Here the CDR3 DNA reads TGTGCCAGCAGCCAAGGTCAACTAGCGGGATTAAATGAGCAGTTCTTC.